The T cell receptor (beta chain) under discussion was sequenced for a study of T cells in Graves' hyperthyroidism and ophthalmopathy. The V gene's germline CDR1 is SGDLS and CDR2 YYNGEE. V gave up 2 bases and J gave up 8 bases; unmatched junction bases: 4. The CDR3 runs to 14 residues. Clinical symptoms, serum thyroxine and TRAb, thyroid ultrasound and orbital computed tomography were used for the diagnoses. Study-wide findings and caveats: Ophthalmopathy onset followed model prediction by a median approximately six months.

RNA transcripts served as the template for amplifying TCR beta CDR3 regions. The HTBI primer set drove a first-round RT-PCR of the TCR CDR3. From the multiplex PCR reads, TCRdb called clonotypes with MiXCR, one entry per CDR3 protein. This table holds some 600,000 distinct CDR3 sequences, around 13% found once. This clonotype was seen only a few times. Its specificity is not known. V gene TRBV9 combines with J gene TRBJ1-4; 9 nucleotides match TRBD1. Material: blood. The sequence was obtained from a woman in her twenties or thirties with Graves' hyperthyroidism that later progressed to Graves' ophthalmopathy. The CDR3 loop reads CASSVGTGKEKLFF. CDR3 DNA: TGTGCCAGCAGCGTCGGGACAGGGAAAGAAAAACTGTTTTTT.